Each of the 13 T cell receptor beta chains below was sequenced from the same sample in a study of T cell responses to AZD1222 COVID-19 vaccine. Libraries were prepared by immunoSEQ multiplex PCR; TCRdb keeps only in-frame clonotypes and omits some of them. The sample lists 150,000 to 200,000 clones; around 95% were seen once. This specimen consisted of peripheral blood, obtained on day 0 of AZD1222 vaccination. The receptor source for this set is an adult in good health.

The chain links TRBV27 to TRBJ1-1, with a possible D match to TRBD1 (5 bases). The germline V gene has CDR1 MNHEY and CDR2 SMNVEV (reference sequence). The CDR3 runs 14 residues. V was cut by 1 base and J by 7 bases, with 13 bases left in between. The CDR3 is CASSLFEGTGEAFF. The CDR3 region has the DNA TGTGCCAGCAGTTTATTTGAAGGGACGGGTGAAGCTTTCTTT.

This chain connects TRBV5-4 to TRBJ1-6, with D tentatively TRBD1 (6 bases). The V and J ends lost 0 bases and 1 base respectively, with 14 bases between them. This CDR3 has 18 amino acids. Germline V gives CDR1 SGHNT, CDR2 YYREEE (reference sequence). The CDR3 region has the DNA TGTGCCAGCAGCTTGGATCTCGGGGACATGTCCTATAATTCACCCCTCCACTTT. Protein: CASSLDLGDMSYNSPLHF.

This clone appeared a single time. CDR3 bases: TGTGCCAGCAGCTTAGCCGGGAGGCCCCAGCATTTT. Protein product: CASSLAGRPQHF. The chain uses TRBV7-2 and TRBJ1-5; D is undetermined. This CDR3 comprises 12 residues. V was trimmed by 0 bases and J by 9 bases, leaving 6 bases between them. Looked up from germline, CDR1 is SGHTA and CDR2 is FQGNSA.

This clone was seen just once. This sequence joins TRBV6-5 and TRBJ1-4; tentative D call: TRBD1 (5 bases). The CDR3 consists of 14 residues. Trimming pared 6 bases from V and 0 bases from J, leaving 8 bases between. The germline gives CDR1 MNHEY, CDR2 SVGAGI. CDR3 bases: TGTGCCAGCAGAACAGGCTCAACTAATGAAAAACTGTTTTTT. It specifies CASRTGSTNEKLFF.

The V call is TRBV5-1, the J call TRBJ1-2; D gene unclear. From germline, CDR1 is SGHRS and CDR2 YFSETQ. The CDR3 has 12 amino acids. V was cut by 0 bases and J by 4 bases, with 4 bases left in between. DNA for the CDR3: TGCGCCAGCAGCTTGGAGCCCTATGGCTACACCTTC. Translation gives CASSLEPYGYTF. The full variable domain, completed using reference TRBV5-1 and TRBJ1-2, is KAGVTQTPRYLIKTRGQQVTLSCSPISGHRSVSWYQQTPGQGLQFLFEYFSETQRNKGNFPGRFSGRQFSNSRSEMNVSTLELGDSALYLCASSLEPYGYTFGSGTRLTVV.

The chain carries TRBV11-2 and TRBJ1-1; D unresolved. V was trimmed by 0 bases and J by 7 bases, leaving 9 bases between them. The CDR3 contains 13 residues. Germline CDR1 is SGHAT and CDR2 is FQNNGV. The CDR3: CASSLDRAVEAFF. DNA of the CDR3: TGTGCCAGCAGCTTAGATCGCGCAGTTGAAGCTTTCTTT.

The rearrangement uses TRBV18 and TRBJ2-2; D ambiguous. The ends were cut back, 0 bases at V and 4 bases at J, with 9 bases in the middle. Germline V gives CDR1 KGHSH, CDR2 LQKENI. This CDR3 is built from 15 residues. The CDR3 DNA reads as TGTGCCAGCTCACCACCCCCTCGCGCCACCGGGGAGCTGTTTTTT. Encoded protein: CASSPPPRATGELFF.

This clone was seen a single time. The chain is built from TRBV5-1 and TRBJ2-1; 9 bases align to TRBD2. The V segment lost 5 bases and the J segment 2 bases; nucleotides outside the gene matches: 5. The CDR3 length is 15 residues. CDR1 is SGHRS and CDR2 is YFSETQ in the germline V gene. The CDR3 sequence is CASSFGTSTYNEQFF. The CDR3 nucleotides are TGCGCCAGCAGTTTCGGGACTAGCACCTACAATGAGCAGTTCTTC.

The chain is built from TRBV3-1 (or the pseudogene TRBV3-2) and TRBJ1-5; D gene unclear. This CDR3 has 14 residues. V was pared by 3 bases and J by 6 bases, with 12 bases between. Germline-derived CDR1 and CDR2 are LGHDT and YNNKEL (reference sequence). The CDR3 sequence: CASSHPGRGQPQHF. DNA of the CDR3: TGTGCCAGCAGCCATCCCGGGCGGGGTCAGCCCCAGCATTTT.

The chain employs TRBV30 and TRBJ1-3; TRBD1 might be the D (5 bases). CDR1 and CDR2 (germline): GTSNPN, SVGIG (reference sequence). The CDR3 contains 14 residues. V dropped 4 bases and J dropped 2 bases, with 12 bases sitting between them. CDR3 DNA: TGTGCCTGGACCCGGGGGGTCCCTGGAAACACCATATATTTT. It translates to CAWTRGVPGNTIYF.

V gene TRBV5-5 combines with J gene TRBJ2-3; D remains unclear. The CDR3 covers 13 residues. CDR1 and CDR2 (germline): SGHKS, YYEKEE (reference sequence). V was cut by 0 bases and J by 7 bases, with 9 bases left in between. The CDR3: CASSLERVNTQYF. The CDR3 DNA is TGTGCCAGCAGCTTGGAACGTGTAAATACGCAGTATTTT.

This clone was detected only a few times. The chain recombines TRBV19 with TRBJ2-7; D is perhaps TRBD1 (5 bases). Germline lookup yields CDR1 LNHDA and CDR2 SQIVND (reference sequence). The CDR3 totals 15 residues. V lost 6 bases and J 1 base, leaving 16 bases between the germline ends. As DNA, the CDR3 is TGTGCCAGTAGCACCCGAAGGGGCAAATCCTACGAGCAGTACTTC. Its translation: CASSTRRGKSYEQYF.

This chain uses TRBV19 with TRBJ1-2; D not certain. Germline V gene sequence: CDR1 LNHDA, CDR2 SQIVND (reference sequence). The germline V and J ends were trimmed by 1 base and 4 bases, with 10 bases remaining between them. This CDR3 comprises 14 residues. CDR3 protein: CASSIGTAFYGYTF. CDR3 bases: TGTGCCAGTAGTATAGGAACAGCGTTCTATGGCTACACCTTC.